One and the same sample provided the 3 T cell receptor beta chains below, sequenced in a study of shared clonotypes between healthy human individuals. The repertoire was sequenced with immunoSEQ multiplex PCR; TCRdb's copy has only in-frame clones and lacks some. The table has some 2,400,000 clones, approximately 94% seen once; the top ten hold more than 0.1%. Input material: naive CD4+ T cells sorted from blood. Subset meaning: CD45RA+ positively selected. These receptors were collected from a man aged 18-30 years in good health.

CDR3 DNA: TGTGCCACCGAAGGAGGGGGTGCCCCTGAAGCTTTCTTT. It encodes CATEGGGAPEAFF. V usage is TRBV10-3 and J usage is TRBJ1-1, with TRBD1 as a possible D gene (6 bases). V was shortened by 10 bases and J by 6 bases, with 18 bases between the two germline ends. This CDR3 has 13 residues. Germline loops: CDR1 ENHRY, CDR2 SYGVKD.

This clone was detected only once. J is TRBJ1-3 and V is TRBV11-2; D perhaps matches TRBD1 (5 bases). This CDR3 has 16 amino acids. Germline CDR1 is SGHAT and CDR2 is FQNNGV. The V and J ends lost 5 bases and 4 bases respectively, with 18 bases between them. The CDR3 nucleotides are TGTGCCAGCAGCCCTCTCGGGAGGGGTGCGGGAAACACCATATATTTT. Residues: CASSPLGRGAGNTIYF.

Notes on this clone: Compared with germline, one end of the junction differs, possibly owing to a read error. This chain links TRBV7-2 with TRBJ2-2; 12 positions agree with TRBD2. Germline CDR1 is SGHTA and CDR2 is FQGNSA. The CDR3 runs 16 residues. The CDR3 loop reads CASSLAGGPVTGELFF. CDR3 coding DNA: TGTGCCAGCAGCCTAGCGGGAGGGCCGGTTACCGGGGAGCTGTTTTTT. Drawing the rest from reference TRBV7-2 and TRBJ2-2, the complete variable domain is GAGVSQSPSNKVTEKGKDVELRCDPISGHTALYWYRQSLGQGLEFLIYFQGNSAPDKSGLPSDRFSAERTGGSVSTLTIQRTQQEDSAVYLCASSLAGGPVTGELFFGEGSRLTVL.